A single sample gave rise to the 16 T cell receptor beta chains below, sequenced in a study of cytomegalovirus exposure and HLA in healthy donors. Researchers ran the PCR with 60 Vbeta and 13 Jbeta primers. Using immunoSEQ multiplex PCR, the repertoire was profiled, and TCRdb retains in-frame clones only, with some absent. The repertoire holds fewer than 200,000 clones, about 76% seen once, with around 2% in the top ten. The source material was PBMCs. The source is a female donor in good health and CMV-seronegative.

This clone was observed once. V usage is TRBV5-1 and J usage is TRBJ1-2; a weak D match, TRBD1 (5 bases). Between the trimmed V and J ends, which lost 0 bases and 4 bases, there was a span of 10 bases. The CDR3 has 14 amino acids. The germline CDR1 and CDR2 sequences are SGHRS and YFSETQ. In DNA, the CDR3 is TGCGCCAGCAGCTTGGAGGGTGGGGCCTATGGCTACACCTTC. Translated: CASSLEGGAYGYTF.

The CDR3 bases are TGCGCCAGCAGCCAAGTTGGGGGGGACAGGGCGAACACCGGGGAGCTGTTTTTT. Its translation is CASSQVGGDRANTGELFF. The chain has TRBV4-1 and TRBJ2-2, with TRBD1 matching over 9 bases. Germline CDR1 is MGHRA and CDR2 is YSYEKL. Trimming cost V 1 base and J 0 bases; bases outside gene matches: 6. The CDR3 runs to 18 residues.

Worth noting for this clone: Sequence at one end of the junction differs from germline and may be a read error. Other DNA sequences in the same sample also yield this CDR3. The chain uses TRBV5-1 and TRBJ1-2, with 7 bases aligning to TRBD1. This CDR3 is built from 13 residues. The germline V gene has CDR1 SGHRS and CDR2 YFSETQ. The CDR3 is CASSLGQGSGYTF. Here the CDR3 DNA reads TGCGCCAGCAGCTTGGGACAGGGTAGCGGCTACACTTTC.

The chain combines TRBV19 with TRBJ2-7, with D perhaps TRBD1 (5 bases). This CDR3 has 14 amino acids. V was cut by 4 bases and J by 7 bases, with 17 bases left in between. CDR1 is LNHDA, CDR2 SQIVND, per germline (reference sequence). The CDR3 region is CASSTFRASGEQYF. DNA for the CDR3: TGTGCCAGTAGTACCTTCAGGGCCTCCGGTGAGCAGTACTTC.

The V call is TRBV2, the J call TRBJ2-7, with 10 bases identical to TRBD1. This CDR3 has 15 amino acids. Germline-derived CDR1 and CDR2 are SNHLY and FYNNEI. Trimming cost V 4 bases and J 7 bases; bases outside gene matches: 10. CDR3 coding DNA: TGTGCCAGCAGTGGAGGGACAGGGGTGCTTCTTGAGCAGTACTTC. This codes for CASSGGTGVLLEQYF.

V gene TRBV6-1 combines with J gene TRBJ2-2; 8 nucleotides line up with TRBD2. The J segment lost 6 bases and the V segment lost 6 bases, leaving 6 bases of the junction unmatched. The CDR3 spans 14 residues. From germline, CDR1 is MNHNS and CDR2 SASEGT. The CDR3 coding sequence is TGTGCCAGCAGCGCCTCGGGAGGGCCCGGGGAGCTGTTTTTT. The encoded protein is CASSASGGPGELFF.

Only a few counts were recorded for this clone. The chain has TRBV5-1 and TRBJ2-1, with 8 nucleotides matching TRBD2. This CDR3 is 14 amino acids long. The ends lost 4 bases at V and 6 bases at J; junction bases unmatched: 6. Germline CDR1 is SGHRS and CDR2 is YFSETQ. Here the CDR3 reads CASSSGTSTNEQFF. The CDR3 DNA reads TGCGCCAGCAGCAGTGGGACTAGTACCAATGAGCAGTTCTTC.

The chain joins TRBV19 to TRBJ2-7; weak D call: TRBD2 (5 bases). The CDR3 length is 11 residues. Trimming took off 6 bases at V and 5 bases at J, with 8 bases between the two ends. Germline V gene sequence: CDR1 LNHDA, CDR2 SQIVND (reference sequence). The CDR3 bases are TGTGCCAGTAGGAGGGAACACGAGCAGTACTTC. Its translation: CASRREHEQYF.

The table lists this clone with a few counts. The chain carries TRBV30 and TRBJ2-3, with a possible D match to TRBD1 (5 bases). CDR3 length: 14 residues. The ends were cut back, 1 base at V and 4 bases at J, with 12 bases in the middle. Germline-derived CDR1 and CDR2 are GTSNPN and SVGIG (reference sequence). The CDR3 DNA sequence: TGTGCCTGGAGTGCCAGGGTCGGAGCAGATACGCAGTATTTT. Residues: CAWSARVGADTQYF.

The V and J genes are TRBV6-5 and TRBJ2-3; 7 bases fit TRBD2. CDR1 is MNHEY, CDR2 SVGAGI, per germline. Losses at the gene ends were 5 bases for V and 6 bases for J; bases not matched to a gene: 11. The CDR3 covers 15 residues. The CDR3 DNA sequence: TGTGCCAGCAGTATTCTAGCGGAGTGGAGGGATACGCAGTATTTT. Translated: CASSILAEWRDTQYF.

V is TRBV30 and J is TRBJ1-4, with no clear D. Per germline, CDR1 GTSNPN and CDR2 SVGIG (reference sequence). This CDR3 has 14 residues. Trimming left V 1 base short and J 7 bases short, with 13 bases between. CDR3 DNA sequence: TGTGCCTGGAGTGGAGGAGGGTGGGCTGAAAAACTGTTTTTT. Its translation is CAWSGGGWAEKLFF. Using reference TRBV30 and TRBJ1-4 for the parts outside the CDR3, the full variable domain is SQTIHQWPATLVQPVGSPLSLECTVEGTSNPNLYWYRQAAGRGLQLLFYSVGIGQISSEVPQNLSASRPQDRQFILSSKKLLLSDSGFYLCAWSGGGWAEKLFFGSGTQLSVL.

V and J are TRBV2 and TRBJ2-7; 14 bases fit TRBD2. Germline V lookup: CDR1 SNHLY, CDR2 FYNNEI. The J segment lost 0 bases and the V segment lost 6 bases, leaving 4 bases of the junction unmatched. The CDR3 has 16 amino acids. The CDR3 loop reads CASSRTSGGSSYEQYF. CDR3 in DNA: TGTGCCAGCAGCCGGACTAGCGGGGGGAGCTCCTACGAGCAGTACTTC.

This clone showed up just once. The chain carries TRBV2 and TRBJ2-6; no clear D gene. V was shortened by 3 bases and J by 1 base, with 4 bases between the two germline ends. Germline V gives CDR1 SNHLY, CDR2 FYNNEI. The CDR3 has 14 residues. CDR3 loop: CASSDGSGANVLTF. DNA of the CDR3: TGTGCCAGCAGTGACGGGTCTGGGGCCAACGTCCTGACTTTC.

The CDR3 DNA reads TGTGCCAGCAGTTACTGGGGCAGGGTGAACACTGAAGCTTTCTTT. It codes for CASSYWGRVNTEAFF. The J gene is TRBJ1-1, the V gene TRBV6-5; weak D call: TRBD1 (5 bases). The length of the CDR3 is 15 residues. V was shortened by 1 base and J by 0 bases, with 9 bases between the two germline ends. Germline CDR1 reads MNHEY; CDR2 reads SVGAGI.

This sequence joins TRBV25-1 and TRBJ2-4; possibly TRBD1 for D (6 bases). V was cut by 3 bases and J by 9 bases, with 18 bases left in between. Germline V gives CDR1 MGHDK, CDR2 SYGVNS. This CDR3 has 15 residues. CDR3 region: CASSDPAKGVGIQYF. CDR3 nucleotide sequence: TGTGCCAGCAGTGATCCTGCTAAGGGGGTAGGCATTCAGTACTTC.

This clone came up a few times. The chain is built from TRBV6-5 and TRBJ1-4, with 10 bases identical to TRBD1. The CDR3 contains 15 residues. Germline V CDR1 and CDR2: MNHEY, SVGAGI. J was trimmed by 4 bases and V by 6 bases; bases with no gene match: 5. The DNA for the CDR3 is TGTGCCAGCAGCCGGGGACAGGGGAATAATGAAAAACTGTTTTTT. Its translation: CASSRGQGNNEKLFF.